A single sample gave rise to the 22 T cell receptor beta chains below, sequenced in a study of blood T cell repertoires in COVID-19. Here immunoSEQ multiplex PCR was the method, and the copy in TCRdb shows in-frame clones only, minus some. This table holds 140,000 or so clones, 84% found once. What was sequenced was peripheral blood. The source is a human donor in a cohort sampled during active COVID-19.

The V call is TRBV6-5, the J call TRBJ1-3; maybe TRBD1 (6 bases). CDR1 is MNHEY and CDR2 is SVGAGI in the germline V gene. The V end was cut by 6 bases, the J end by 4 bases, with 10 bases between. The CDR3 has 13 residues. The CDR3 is CASRKQGGNTIYF. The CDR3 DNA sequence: TGTGCCAGCAGAAAGCAGGGGGGAAACACCATATATTTT.

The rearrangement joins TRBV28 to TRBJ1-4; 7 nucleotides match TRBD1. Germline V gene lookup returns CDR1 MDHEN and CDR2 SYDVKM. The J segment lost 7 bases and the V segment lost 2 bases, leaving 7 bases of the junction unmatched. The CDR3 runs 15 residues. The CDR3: CASSLAGQESEKLFF. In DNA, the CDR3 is TGTGCCAGCAGTTTAGCCGGACAGGAAAGTGAAAAACTGTTTTTT.

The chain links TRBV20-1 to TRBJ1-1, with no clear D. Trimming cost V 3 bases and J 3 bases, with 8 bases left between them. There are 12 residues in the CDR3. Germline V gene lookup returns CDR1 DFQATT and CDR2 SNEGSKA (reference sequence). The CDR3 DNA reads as TGCAGTGCTAGTTTCCGGGACACTGAAGCTTTCTTT. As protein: CSASFRDTEAFF.

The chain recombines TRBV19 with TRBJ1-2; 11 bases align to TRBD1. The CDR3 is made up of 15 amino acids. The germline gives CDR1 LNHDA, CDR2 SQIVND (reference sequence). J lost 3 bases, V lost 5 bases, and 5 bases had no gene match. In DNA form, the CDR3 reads TGTGCCAGTAGTCGGACAGGGGGCTCGGACTATGGCTACACCTTC. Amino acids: CASSRTGGSDYGYTF.

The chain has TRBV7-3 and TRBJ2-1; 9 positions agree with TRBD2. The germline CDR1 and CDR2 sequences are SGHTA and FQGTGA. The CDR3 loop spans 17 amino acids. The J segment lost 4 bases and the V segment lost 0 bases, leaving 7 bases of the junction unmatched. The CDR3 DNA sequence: TGTGCCAGCAGCTTAACGTCCCCTAGCGGGAAATACAATGAGCAGTTCTTC. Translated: CASSLTSPSGKYNEQFF.

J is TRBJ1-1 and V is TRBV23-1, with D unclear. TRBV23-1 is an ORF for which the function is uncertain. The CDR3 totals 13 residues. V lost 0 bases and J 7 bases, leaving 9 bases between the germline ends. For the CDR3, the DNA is TGCGCCAGCAGTCAATCGAATCGGGGTGAAGCTTTCTTT. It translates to CASSQSNRGEAFF.

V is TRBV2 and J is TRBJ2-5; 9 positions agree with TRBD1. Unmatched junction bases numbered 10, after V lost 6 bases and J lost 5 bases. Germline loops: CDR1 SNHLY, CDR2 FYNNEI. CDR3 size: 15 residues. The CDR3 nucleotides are TGTGCCAGCAGGCCGGGACAGGGAGAGGTGGAGACCCAGTACTTC. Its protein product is CASRPGQGEVETQYF.

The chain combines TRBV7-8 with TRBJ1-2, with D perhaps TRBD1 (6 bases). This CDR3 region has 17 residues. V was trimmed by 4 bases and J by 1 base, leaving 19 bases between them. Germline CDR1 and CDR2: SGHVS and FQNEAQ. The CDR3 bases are TGTGCCAGCAGCTCTCAGGGGTCTTCAAGGTATAACTATGGCTACACCTTC. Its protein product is CASSSQGSSRYNYGYTF.

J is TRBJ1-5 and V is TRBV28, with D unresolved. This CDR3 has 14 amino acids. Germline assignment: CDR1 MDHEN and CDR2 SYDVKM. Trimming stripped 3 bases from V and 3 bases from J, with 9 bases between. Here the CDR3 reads CASSLMQINQPQHF. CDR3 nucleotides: TGTGCCAGCAGTTTGATGCAGATCAATCAGCCCCAGCATTTT. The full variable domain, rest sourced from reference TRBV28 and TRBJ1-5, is DVKVTQSSRYLVKRTGEKVFLECVQDMDHENMFWYRQDPGLGLRLIYFSYDVKMKEKGDIPEGYSVSREKKERFSLILESASTNQTSMYLCASSLMQINQPQHFGDGTRLSIL.

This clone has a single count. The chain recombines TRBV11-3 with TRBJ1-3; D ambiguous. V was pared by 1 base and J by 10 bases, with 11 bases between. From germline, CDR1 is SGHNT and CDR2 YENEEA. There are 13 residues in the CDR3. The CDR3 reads CASSLVPRSTIYF. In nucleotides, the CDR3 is TGTGCCAGCAGCTTAGTCCCACGGAGTACCATATATTTT.

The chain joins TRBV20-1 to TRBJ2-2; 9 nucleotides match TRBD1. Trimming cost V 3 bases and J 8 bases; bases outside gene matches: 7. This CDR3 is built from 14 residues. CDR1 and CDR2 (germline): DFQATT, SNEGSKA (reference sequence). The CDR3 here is CSASQTGGIGELFF. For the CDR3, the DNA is TGCAGTGCTAGTCAGACAGGGGGAATAGGGGAGCTGTTTTTT.

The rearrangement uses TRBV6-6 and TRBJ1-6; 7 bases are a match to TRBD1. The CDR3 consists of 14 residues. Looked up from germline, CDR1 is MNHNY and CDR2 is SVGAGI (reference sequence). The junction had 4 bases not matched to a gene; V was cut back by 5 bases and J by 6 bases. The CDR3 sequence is CASSHRDSNSPLHF. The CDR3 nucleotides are TGTGCCAGCAGTCACCGGGACAGTAATTCACCCCTCCACTTT.

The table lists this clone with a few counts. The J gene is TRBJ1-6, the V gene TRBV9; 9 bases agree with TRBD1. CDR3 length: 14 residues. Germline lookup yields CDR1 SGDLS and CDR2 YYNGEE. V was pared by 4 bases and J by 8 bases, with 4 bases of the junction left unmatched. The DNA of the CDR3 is TGTGCCAGCAGCCCCCGACAGGGGGATTCACCCCTCCACTTT. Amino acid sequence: CASSPRQGDSPLHF. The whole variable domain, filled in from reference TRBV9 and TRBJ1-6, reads DSGVTQTPKHLITATGQRVTLRCSPRSGDLSVYWYQQSLDQGLQFLIQYYNGEERAKGNILERFSAQQFPDLHSELNLSSLELGDSALYFCASSPRQGDSPLHFGNGTRLTVT.

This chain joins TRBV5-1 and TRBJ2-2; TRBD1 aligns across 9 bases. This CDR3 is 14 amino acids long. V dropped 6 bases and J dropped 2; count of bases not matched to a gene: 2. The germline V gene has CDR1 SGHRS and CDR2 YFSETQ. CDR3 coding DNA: TGCGCCAGCACGACAGGGGGTAACACCGGGGAGCTGTTTTTT. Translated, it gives CASTTGGNTGELFF. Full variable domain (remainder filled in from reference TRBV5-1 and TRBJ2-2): KAGVTQTPRYLIKTRGQQVTLSCSPISGHRSVSWYQQTPGQGLQFLFEYFSETQRNKGNFPGRFSGRQFSNSRSEMNVSTLELGDSALYLCASTTGGNTGELFFGEGSRLTVL.

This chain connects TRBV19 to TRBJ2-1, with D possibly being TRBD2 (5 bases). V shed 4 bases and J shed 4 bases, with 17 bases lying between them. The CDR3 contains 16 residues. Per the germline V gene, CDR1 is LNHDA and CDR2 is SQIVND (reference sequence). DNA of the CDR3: TGTGCCAGTAGTAAGGCCGAGACGGACTTATACAATGAGCAGTTCTTC. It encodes CASSKAETDLYNEQFF.

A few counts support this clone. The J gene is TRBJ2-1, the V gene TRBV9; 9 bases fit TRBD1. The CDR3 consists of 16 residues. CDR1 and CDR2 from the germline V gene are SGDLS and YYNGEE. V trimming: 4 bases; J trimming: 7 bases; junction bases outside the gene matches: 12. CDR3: CASSPQPGQGPNEQFF. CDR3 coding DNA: TGTGCCAGCAGCCCCCAGCCGGGACAGGGACCGAATGAGCAGTTCTTC. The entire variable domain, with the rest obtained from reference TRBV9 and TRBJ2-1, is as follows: DSGVTQTPKHLITATGQRVTLRCSPRSGDLSVYWYQQSLDQGLQFLIQYYNGEERAKGNILERFSAQQFPDLHSELNLSSLELGDSALYFCASSPQPGQGPNEQFFGPGTRLTVL.

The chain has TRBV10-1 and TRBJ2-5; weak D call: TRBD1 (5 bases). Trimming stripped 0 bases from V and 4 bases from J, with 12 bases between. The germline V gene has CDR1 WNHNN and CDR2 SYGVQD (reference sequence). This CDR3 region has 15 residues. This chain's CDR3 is CASSESLGPGETQYF. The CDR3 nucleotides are TGCGCCAGCAGTGAGTCATTGGGGCCCGGAGAGACCCAGTACTTC.

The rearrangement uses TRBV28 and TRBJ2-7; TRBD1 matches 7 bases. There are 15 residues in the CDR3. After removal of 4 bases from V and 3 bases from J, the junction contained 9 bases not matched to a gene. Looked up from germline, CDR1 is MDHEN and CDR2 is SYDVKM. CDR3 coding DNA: TGTGCCAGCAGTTCCGCCCCGGACAGGAGCTACGAGCAGTACTTC. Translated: CASSSAPDRSYEQYF.

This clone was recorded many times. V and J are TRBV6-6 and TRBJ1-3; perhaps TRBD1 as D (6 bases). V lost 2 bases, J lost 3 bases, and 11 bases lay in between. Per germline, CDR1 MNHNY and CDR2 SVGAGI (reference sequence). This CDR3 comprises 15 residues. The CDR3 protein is CASSYQTGVGNTIYF. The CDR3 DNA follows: TGTGCCAGCAGTTACCAGACAGGAGTTGGAAACACCATATATTTT.

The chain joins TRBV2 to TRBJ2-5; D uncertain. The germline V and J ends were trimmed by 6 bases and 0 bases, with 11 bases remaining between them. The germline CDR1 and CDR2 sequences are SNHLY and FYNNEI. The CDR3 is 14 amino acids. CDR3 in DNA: TGTGCCAGCAGGGAGTCCGCTTACCAAGAGACCCAGTACTTC. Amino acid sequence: CASRESAYQETQYF.

The CDR3 reads CATSDPRGRSCRQPQHF. As DNA, the CDR3 is TGTGCCACCAGCGACCCCAGGGGGCGCAGTTGCCGACAGCCCCAGCATTTT. The chain carries TRBV24-1 and TRBJ1-5, with TRBD1 matching 8 bases. The V segment lost 7 bases and the J segment 7 bases; nucleotides outside the gene matches: 17. CDR3 length equals 17 residues. CDR1 is KGHDR and CDR2 is SFDVKD in the germline V gene.

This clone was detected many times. This CDR3 reads CASSGWTSGTDTQYF. The CDR3 bases are TGTGCCAGCAGCGGCTGGACTAGCGGCACAGATACGCAGTATTTT. The rearrangement uses TRBV2 and TRBJ2-3; 9 nucleotides line up with TRBD2. The CDR3 is 15 amino acids. J gave up 1 base and V 6 bases, and 5 bases lay outside the gene matches. Germline values: CDR1 SNHLY, CDR2 FYNNEI. Full variable domain (missing parts from reference TRBV2 and TRBJ2-3): EPEVTQTPSHQVTQMGQEVILRCVPISNHLYFYWYRQILGQKVEFLVSFYNNEISEKSEIFDDQFSVERPDGSNFTLKIRSTKLEDSAMYFCASSGWTSGTDTQYFGPGTRLTVL.